This TCR beta chain was documented in a study of identical twins. General observations from the study: Zero-insertion analyses were open to partial confounding by invariant MAIT and iNKT cells. Cross-sectional statistical analysis was relied on for the conclusions, without the same donors being followed.

CDR1 and CDR2 (germline): SEHNR, FQNEAQ (reference sequence). The CDR3 loop spans 17 amino acids. V dropped 6 bases and J dropped 0 bases, with 19 bases sitting between them. One entry per CDR3 protein results from TCRdb running MiXCR on the 5' RACE reads. The sample lists some 320,000 distinct CDR3 sequences, 10% to 15% occurring once. With respect to this clonotype: The antigen is unknown.

The sample also formed part of further work on yellow fever vaccine responses in identical twins. That report notes: Twins' vaccine T cell response reportedly seemed partly convergent, partly personalized.

The chain employs TRBV7-9 and TRBJ2-3; D is perhaps TRBD2 (5 bases). The sequencing sample was made of CD8+ T cells sorted from blood. This receptor was taken from a woman aged 18-35 years in good health. CDR3 protein: CASRSNFGERSTDTQYF. The CDR3 DNA reads as TGTGCCAGCAGATCCAACTTCGGGGAAAGGAGCACAGATACGCAGTATTTT.